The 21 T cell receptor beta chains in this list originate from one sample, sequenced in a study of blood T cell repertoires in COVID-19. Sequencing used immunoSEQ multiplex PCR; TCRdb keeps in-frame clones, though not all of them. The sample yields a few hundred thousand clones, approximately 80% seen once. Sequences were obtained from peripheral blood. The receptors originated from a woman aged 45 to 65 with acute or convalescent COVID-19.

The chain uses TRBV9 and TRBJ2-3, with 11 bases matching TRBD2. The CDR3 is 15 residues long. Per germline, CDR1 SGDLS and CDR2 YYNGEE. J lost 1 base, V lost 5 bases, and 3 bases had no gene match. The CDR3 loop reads CASSSLAGGTDTQYF. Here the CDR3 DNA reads TGTGCCAGCAGTTCACTAGCGGGGGGCACAGATACGCAGTATTTT.

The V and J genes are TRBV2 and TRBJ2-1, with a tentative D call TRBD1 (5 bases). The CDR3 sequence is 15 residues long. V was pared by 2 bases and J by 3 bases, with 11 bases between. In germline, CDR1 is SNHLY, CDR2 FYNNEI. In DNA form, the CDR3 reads TGTGCCAGCAGTGAATGGCAGGGTCTCTACAATGAGCAGTTCTTC. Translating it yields CASSEWQGLYNEQFF. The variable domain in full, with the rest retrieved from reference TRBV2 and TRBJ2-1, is EPEVTQTPSHQVTQMGQEVILRCVPISNHLYFYWYRQILGQKVEFLVSFYNNEISEKSEIFDDQFSVERPDGSNFTLKIRSTKLEDSAMYFCASSEWQGLYNEQFFGPGTRLTVL.

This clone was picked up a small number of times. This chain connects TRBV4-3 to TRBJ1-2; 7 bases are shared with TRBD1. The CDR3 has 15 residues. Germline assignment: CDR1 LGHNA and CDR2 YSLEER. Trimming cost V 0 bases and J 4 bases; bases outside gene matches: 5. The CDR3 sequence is CASSQEGRGSYGYTF. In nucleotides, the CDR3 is TGCGCCAGCAGCCAAGAAGGCAGGGGGTCCTATGGCTACACCTTC.

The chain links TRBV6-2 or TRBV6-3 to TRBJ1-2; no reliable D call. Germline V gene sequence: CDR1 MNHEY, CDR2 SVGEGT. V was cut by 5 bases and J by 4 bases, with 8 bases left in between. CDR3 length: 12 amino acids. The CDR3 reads CASSALSYGYTF. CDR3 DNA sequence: TGTGCCAGCAGTGCCCTTAGCTATGGCTACACCTTC.

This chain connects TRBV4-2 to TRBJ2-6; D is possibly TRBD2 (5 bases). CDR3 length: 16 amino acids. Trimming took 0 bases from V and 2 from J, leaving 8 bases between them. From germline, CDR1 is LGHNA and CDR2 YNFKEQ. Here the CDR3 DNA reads TGTGCCAGCAGCCAAGATCAGAGGGCTGGGGCCAACGTCCTGACTTTC. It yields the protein CASSQDQRAGANVLTF.

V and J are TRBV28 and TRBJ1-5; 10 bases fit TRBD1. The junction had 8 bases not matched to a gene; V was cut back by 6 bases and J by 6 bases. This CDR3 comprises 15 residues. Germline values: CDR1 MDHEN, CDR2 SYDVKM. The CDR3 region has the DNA TGTGCCAGCAGCGCAAGCCGGGACAGGGGTCAGCCCCAGCATTTT. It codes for CASSASRDRGQPQHF. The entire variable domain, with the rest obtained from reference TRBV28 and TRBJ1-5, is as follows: DVKVTQSSRYLVKRTGEKVFLECVQDMDHENMFWYRQDPGLGLRLIYFSYDVKMKEKGDIPEGYSVSREKKERFSLILESASTNQTSMYLCASSASRDRGQPQHFGDGTRLSIL.

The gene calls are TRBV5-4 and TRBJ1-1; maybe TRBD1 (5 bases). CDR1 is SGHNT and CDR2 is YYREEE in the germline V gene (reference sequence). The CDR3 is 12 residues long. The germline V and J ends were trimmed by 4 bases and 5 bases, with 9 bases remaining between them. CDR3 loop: CASSGGVTEAFF. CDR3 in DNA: TGTGCCAGCAGCGGGGGGGTTACTGAAGCTTTCTTT.

For the CDR3, the DNA is TGCGCCAGCAGCTTACGGGGGGTGAAGGAAAAACTGTTTTTT. Translation gives CASSLRGVKEKLFF. The chain joins TRBV5-1 to TRBJ1-4; the D gene is possibly TRBD1 (5 bases). The germline V gene encodes CDR1 SGHRS and CDR2 YFSETQ. Trimming stripped 2 bases from V and 8 bases from J, with 13 bases between. This CDR3 is 14 amino acids long.

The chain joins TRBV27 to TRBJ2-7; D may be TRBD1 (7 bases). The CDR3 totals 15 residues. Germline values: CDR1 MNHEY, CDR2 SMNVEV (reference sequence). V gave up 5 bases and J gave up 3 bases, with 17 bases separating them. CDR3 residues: CASSITTGRIYEQYF. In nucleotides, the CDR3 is TGTGCCAGCAGTATAACGACAGGGAGGATCTACGAGCAGTACTTC.

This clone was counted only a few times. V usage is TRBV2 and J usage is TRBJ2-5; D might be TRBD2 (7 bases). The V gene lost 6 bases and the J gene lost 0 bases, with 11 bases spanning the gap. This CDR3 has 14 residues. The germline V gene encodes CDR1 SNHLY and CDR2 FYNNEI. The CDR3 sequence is CASSTGRDQETQYF. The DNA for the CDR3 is TGTGCCAGCAGCACAGGGAGGGACCAAGAGACCCAGTACTTC.

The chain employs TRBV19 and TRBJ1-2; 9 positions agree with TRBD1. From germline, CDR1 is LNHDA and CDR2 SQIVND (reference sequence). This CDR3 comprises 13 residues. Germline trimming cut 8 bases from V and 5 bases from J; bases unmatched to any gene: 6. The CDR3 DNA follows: TGTGCCAGTTCTACACAGGGGGCATATGGCTACACCTTC. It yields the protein CASSTQGAYGYTF.

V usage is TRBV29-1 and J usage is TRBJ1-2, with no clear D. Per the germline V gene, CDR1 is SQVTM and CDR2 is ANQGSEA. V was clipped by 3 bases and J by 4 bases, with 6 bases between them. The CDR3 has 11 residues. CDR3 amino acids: CSVEEGYGYTF. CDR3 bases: TGCAGCGTTGAGGAGGGCTATGGCTACACCTTC. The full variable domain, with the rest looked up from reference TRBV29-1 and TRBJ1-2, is SAVISQKPSRDICQRGTSLTIQCQVDSQVTMMFWYRQQPGQSLTLIATANQGSEATYESGFVIDKFPISRPNLTFSTLTVSNMSPEDSSIYLCSVEEGYGYTFGSGTRLTVV.

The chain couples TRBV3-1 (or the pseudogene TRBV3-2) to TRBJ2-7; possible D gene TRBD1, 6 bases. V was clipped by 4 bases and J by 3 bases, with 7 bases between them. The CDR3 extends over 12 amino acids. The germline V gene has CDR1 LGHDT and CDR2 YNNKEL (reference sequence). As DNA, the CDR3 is TGTGCCAGCAGCCGGGACAACTACGAGCAGTACTTC. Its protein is CASSRDNYEQYF.

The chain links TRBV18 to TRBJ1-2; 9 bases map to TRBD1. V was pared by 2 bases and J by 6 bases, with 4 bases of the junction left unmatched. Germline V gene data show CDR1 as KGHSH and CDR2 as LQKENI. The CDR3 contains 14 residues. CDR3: CASSPVRTGDGYTF. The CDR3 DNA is TGTGCCAGCTCACCAGTCCGGACAGGGGATGGCTACACCTTC.

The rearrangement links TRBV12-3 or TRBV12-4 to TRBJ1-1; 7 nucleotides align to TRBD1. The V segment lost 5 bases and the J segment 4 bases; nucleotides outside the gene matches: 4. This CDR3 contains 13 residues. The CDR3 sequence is CASSAHRGTEAFF. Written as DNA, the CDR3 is TGTGCCAGCAGTGCCCACAGGGGCACTGAAGCTTTCTTT.

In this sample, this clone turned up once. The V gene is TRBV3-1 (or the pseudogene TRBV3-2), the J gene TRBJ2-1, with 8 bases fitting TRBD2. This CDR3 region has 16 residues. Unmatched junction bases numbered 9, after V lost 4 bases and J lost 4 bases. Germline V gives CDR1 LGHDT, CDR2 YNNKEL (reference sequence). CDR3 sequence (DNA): TGTGCCAGCAGCCGTTCCCTAGCGGGTGAATACAATGAGCAGTTCTTC. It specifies CASSRSLAGEYNEQFF.

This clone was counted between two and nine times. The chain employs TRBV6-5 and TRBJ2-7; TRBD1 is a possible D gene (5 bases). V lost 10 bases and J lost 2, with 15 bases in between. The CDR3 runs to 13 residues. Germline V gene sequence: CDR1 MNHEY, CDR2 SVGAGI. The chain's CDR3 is CATFQDITYEQYF. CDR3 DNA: TGTGCCACCTTCCAGGACATAACCTACGAGCAGTACTTC.

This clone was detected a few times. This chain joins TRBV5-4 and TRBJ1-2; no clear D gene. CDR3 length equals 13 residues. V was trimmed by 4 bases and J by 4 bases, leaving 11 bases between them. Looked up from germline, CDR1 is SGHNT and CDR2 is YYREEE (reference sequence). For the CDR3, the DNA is TGTGCCAGCAGCCCCGACACCCTCTATGGCTACACCTTC. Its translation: CASSPDTLYGYTF. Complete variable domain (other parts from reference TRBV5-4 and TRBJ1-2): ETGVTQSPTHLIKTRGQQVTLRCSSQSGHNTVSWYQQALGQGPQFIFQYYREEENGRGNFPPRFSGLQFPNYSSELNVNALELDDSALYLCASSPDTLYGYTFGSGTRLTVV.

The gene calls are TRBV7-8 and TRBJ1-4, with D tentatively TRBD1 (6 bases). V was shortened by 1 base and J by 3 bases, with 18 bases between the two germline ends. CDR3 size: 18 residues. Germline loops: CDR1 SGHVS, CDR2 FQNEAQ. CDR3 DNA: TGTGCCAGCAGCTTAGTTGTGTTTAGGGGGATTGCTAATGAAAAACTGTTTTTT. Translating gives CASSLVVFRGIANEKLFF.

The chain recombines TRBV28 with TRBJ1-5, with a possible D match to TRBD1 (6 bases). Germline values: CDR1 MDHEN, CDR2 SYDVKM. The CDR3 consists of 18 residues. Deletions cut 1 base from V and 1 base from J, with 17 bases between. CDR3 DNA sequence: TGTGCCAGCAGTTTATTGGCAGGGGCGGTGGGGAGCAATCAGCCCCAGCATTTT. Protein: CASSLLAGAVGSNQPQHF.

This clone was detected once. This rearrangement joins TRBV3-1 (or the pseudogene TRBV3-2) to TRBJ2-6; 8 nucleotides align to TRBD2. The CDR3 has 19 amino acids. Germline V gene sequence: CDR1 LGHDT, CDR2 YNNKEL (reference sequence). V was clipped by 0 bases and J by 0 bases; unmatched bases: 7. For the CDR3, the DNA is TGTGCCAGCAGCCAAGATCGTCTAGCGGGCTTCTCTGGGGCCAACGTCCTGACTTTC. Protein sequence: CASSQDRLAGFSGANVLTF.